This is a list of T cell receptor beta chains from one sample in a study of response to subunit inactivated influenza vaccine. TCRdb re-derived calls from the RT-PCR reads in MiXCR, one entry per CDR3 protein. Of some 500,000 distinct CDR3 sequences listed, 13% are singletons. The sample consisted of PBMCs from blood, taken 40 to 50 days after vaccination. These receptors were collected from a man aged 45-60 years who received an inactivated influenza vaccine. The CDR3 runs from the conserved cysteine through the conserved F or W. Each record gives: CDR3 length, V gene, D gene, J gene, clone size, CDR3 DNA, CDR3 protein. The D gene is left open where the match is weak. The listing skips clone size in some rows; elsewhere it reads once, few, many or a size class.

>15|TRBV15|TRBD1|TRBJ2-7|-
TGTGCCACCAGCAGACTTGGACAGGGGGTCAACGAGCAGTACTTC
CATSRLGQGVNEQYF
>14|TRBV6-1|-|TRBJ1-5|few
TGTGCCAGCACCCTACGACAGAGCAATCAGCCCCAGCATTTT
CASTLRQSNQPQHF
>15|TRBV4-3|-|TRBJ2-2|many
TGCGCCAGCAGCCAAGGCGTAGGCGGTCGCGGGGAGCTGTTTTTT
CASSQGVGGRGELFF
>15|TRBV15|TRBD1|TRBJ2-7|-
TGTGCCACCAGCAGTGGGGGGACAGGAGCCTACGAGCAGTACTTC
CATSSGGTGAYEQYF
>20|TRBV15|TRBD1|TRBJ1-1|many
TGTGCCACCAGCAGCACTCATTACTCGGGACAGGGTCAGATGAGGACTGAAGCTTTCTTT
CATSSTHYSGQGQMRTEAFF
>15|TRBV28|-|TRBJ1-2|-
TGTGCCAGCAGTTTGCTACGGGTAGAGGGGTATGGCTACACCTTC
CASSLLRVEGYGYTF
>16|TRBV5-1|-|TRBJ2-7|many
TGCGCCAGCAGCTTAGGCACGGTCGTGGCCCTCTACGAGCAGTACTTC
CASSLGTVVALYEQYF
>21|TRBV6-2/TRBV6-3|-|TRBJ2-7|-
TGTGCCAGCAGCCCCAGTTTTATATCGGGTGGAGTCTTTAAGTCGTTCTCCGAGCAGTACTTC
CASSPSFISGGVFKSFSEQYF
>17|TRBV28|TRBD1|TRBJ2-3|many
TGTGCCAGCAGTCCCGGGACAGGATGGGGTAGCACAGATACGCAGTATTTT
CASSPGTGWGSTDTQYF
>14|TRBV20-1|-|TRBJ1-1|-
TGCAGTGCTAGAGACACGGGACTCCAACCCGGAGCTTTCTTT
CSARDTGLQPGAFF
>16|TRBV7-2|TRBD1|TRBJ1-5|many
TGTGCCAGCAGCTTAGCAGGAGGGGGCGGTGGGCAGCCCCAGCATTTT
CASSLAGGGGGQPQHF
>15|TRBV7-3|TRBD2|TRBJ2-7|-
TGTGCCAGCAGCTTAAGGGCTAGCGGTCCCTACGACCAGTACTTC
CASSLRASGPYDQYF
>16|TRBV12-2|-|TRBJ2-7|-
TGTGCAAGTCGACCCATTAAGCGCGCAATGACCTACGAGCAGTACTTC
CASRPIKRAMTYEQYF
>12|TRBV11-2|-|TRBJ1-6|few
TGTGCCAGCAGCTTAGACCGCTCACCCCTCCACTTT
CASSLDRSPLHF
>13|TRBV6-2/TRBV6-3|-|TRBJ2-5|-
TGTGCCAGCAGTTACCGGCTAGATGAGACCCAGTACTTC
CASSYRLDETQYF
>17|TRBV24-1|-|TRBJ2-1|-
TGTGCCACCAGTGGGATCCGCAGTTTAAGCTCCTACAATGAGCAGTTCTTC
CATSGIRSLSSYNEQFF
>12|TRBV29-1|-|TRBJ1-1|many
TGCAGCGTTGATTTAGGGAACACTGAAGCTTTCTTT
CSVDLGNTEAFF
>12|TRBV10-3|-|TRBJ2-7|few
TGTGCCATCAGTGAAAACAGGGATCGGTGGTACTTC
CAISENRDRWYF
>13|TRBV4-1|-|TRBJ2-7|many
TGCGCCAGCAGCCAAGTCCAGGGCTACGAGCAGTACTTC
CASSQVQGYEQYF
>14|TRBV12-3/TRBV12-4|TRBD1|TRBJ2-1|few
TGTGCCAGCAGCATGACAGGGTCGGGCAATGAGCAGTTCTTC
CASSMTGSGNEQFF
>13|TRBV6-1|-|TRBJ2-7|few
TGTGCCAGCAGCAACGCCAGGGTTTACGAGCAGTACTTC
CASSNARVYEQYF
>13|TRBV27|TRBD1|TRBJ1-2|many
TGTGCCAGCAGCTATGGACAGGGGTATGGCTACACCTTC
CASSYGQGYGYTF
>17|TRBV12-3/TRBV12-4|-|TRBJ2-6|few
TGTGCCAGCAGTTTACTAAGGTTCGGGGCCGGGGCCAACGTCCTGACTTTC
CASSLLRFGAGANVLTF
>17|TRBV11-2|-|TRBJ2-7|-
TGTGCCAGCAGCTCGTGGACCTCGACAGATAGCTCCTACGAGCAGTACTTC
CASSSWTSTDSSYEQYF
>14|TRBV20-1|-|TRBJ2-7|few
TGCAGTGCTCTAGGGGGGACCCTGGCCTACGAGCAGTACTTC
CSALGGTLAYEQYF
>15|TRBV5-1|TRBD2|TRBJ2-7|-
TGCGCCAGCAGCTTGGGGCCTAGCGGGACCTACGAGCAGTACTTC
CASSLGPSGTYEQYF
>16|TRBV10-2|-|TRBJ2-1|many
TGCGCCAGCAGTGATTCCAGGGCTCGCTCCTACAATGAGCAGTTCTTC
CASSDSRARSYNEQFF
>13|TRBV5-8|-|TRBJ2-3|-
TGTGCCAGCAGGTGGGGCCGCCAGGATACGCAGTATTTT
CASRWGRQDTQYF
>18|TRBV6-2/TRBV6-3|TRBD2|TRBJ2-5|-
TGTGCCAGCAGTTACACGGGGAGGGGTGGATCCGTCCAAGAGACCCAGTACTTC
CASSYTGRGGSVQETQYF
>14|TRBV29-1|-|TRBJ1-2|few
TGCAGCGTTGACGTAAGTGGTGTAAACTATGGCTACACCTTC
CSVDVSGVNYGYTF
>16|TRBV7-9|-|TRBJ1-3|once
TGTGCCAGCTTACCATTTGGGGGCGCTTCTGGAAACACCATATATTTT
CASLPFGGASGNTIYF
>15|TRBV2|TRBD1|TRBJ1-1|-
TGTGCCAACGACCGGGCACAGGGGGGTTTCGCTGAAGCTTTCTTT
CANDRAQGGFAEAFF
>15|TRBV6-1|-|TRBJ2-2|-
TGTGCCAGCAGTAGCAGGGGTCTGGTCACCGGGGAGCTGTTTTTT
CASSSRGLVTGELFF
>18|TRBV20-1|TRBD2|TRBJ2-7|few
TGCAGTGCTAGAGATCCCGCGGGGGGTAGCGGGAGTATGAACGAGCAGTACTTC
CSARDPAGGSGSMNEQYF
>14|TRBV5-1|TRBD2|TRBJ2-7|-
TGCGCCAGCAGCCCCGGGACTACCAACTACGAGCAGTACTTC
CASSPGTTNYEQYF
>14|TRBV20-1|-|TRBJ2-7|few
TGCAGTGCCAAAGCGGGTCCCAGCTCCTACGAGCAGTACTTC
CSAKAGPSSYEQYF
>15|TRBV4-2|TRBD1|TRBJ1-5|many
TGTGCCAGCAGCCATGCGCCAGGGGGAAATCAGCCCCAGCATTTT
CASSHAPGGNQPQHF
>14|TRBV5-1|-|TRBJ1-1|few
TGCGCCAGCAGCTTGGACAGGGAAGTCAGTGAAGCTTTCTTT
CASSLDREVSEAFF
>13|TRBV7-8|-|TRBJ2-3|few
TGTGCCAGCAGCGGTTACATGACAGATACGCAGTATTTT
CASSGYMTDTQYF
>15|TRBV29-1|TRBD2|TRBJ2-3|many
TGCAGCGTTGTGCCTAGCGGGATTAGCACAGATACGCAGTATTTT
CSVVPSGISTDTQYF
>14|TRBV7-9|-|TRBJ2-1|-
TGTGCCAGCACCCCCGGTGGGATGGGGAATGAGCAGTTCTTC
CASTPGGMGNEQFF
>14|TRBV28|-|TRBJ2-7|many
TGTGCCAGCAGTTTTCAGGGATACTCCTACGAGCAGTACTTC
CASSFQGYSYEQYF
>16|TRBV7-9|-|TRBJ1-1|few
TGTGCCAGCAGCCGCCCAGGGCCCGACCCGGACACTGAAGCTTTCTTT
CASSRPGPDPDTEAFF
>14|TRBV29-1|-|TRBJ2-3|many
TGCAGCGTTGAAGTTGGGGGGATCGGAGATACGCAGTATTTT
CSVEVGGIGDTQYF
>11|TRBV20-1|-|TRBJ2-1|-
TGCAAAACCGGGACTTACAATGAGCAGTTCTTC
CKTGTYNEQFF
>15|TRBV20-1|TRBD1|TRBJ1-1|few
TGCAGTGCTAGAGATCTAACAGGGGGAGTCACTGAAGCTTTCTTT
CSARDLTGGVTEAFF
>14|TRBV12-3/TRBV12-4|-|TRBJ2-7|few
TGTGCCAGCACCTTACCGGGGGTTGGCTACGAGCAGTACTTC
CASTLPGVGYEQYF
>14|TRBV7-2|TRBD1|TRBJ2-7|few
TGTGCCAGCAGCTTCGGACAGGGAAATTACGAGCAGTACTTC
CASSFGQGNYEQYF
>15|TRBV5-4|TRBD1|TRBJ2-7|-
TGTGCCAGCAGCTTGAAGACAGGGAGCTCCTACGAGCAGTACTTC
CASSLKTGSSYEQYF
>17|TRBV4-1|-|TRBJ2-1|many
TGCGCCAGCAGCCGAGGATCCGGGTCCAGCTCCTACAATGAGCAGTTCTTC
CASSRGSGSSSYNEQFF